The present T cell receptor (beta chain) was sequenced within a study of T cell changes during pregnancy in multiple sclerosis. Germline assignment: CDR1 SNHLY and CDR2 FYNNEI. J was trimmed by 3 bases and V by 6 bases; bases with no gene match: 7. The CDR3 loop spans 14 amino acids. TCRdb keeps only in-frame clones here, not all; method: immunoSEQ multiplex PCR. The sample records over 45,000 clones, around nine tenths being singletons. Specimen: peripheral blood, collected in the first trimester of pregnancy. The chain combines TRBV2 with TRBJ2-7; TRBD2 agrees at 8 bases. The receptor comes from a female donor in good health, enrolled as a control in a pregnancy study. The CDR3, as DNA: TGTGCCAGCAGGCCGACTAGCGACCACTACGAGCAGTACTTC. Translating gives CASRPTSDHYEQYF.